This TCR beta chain emerged from a study of technical replicates of blood from a handful of donors. Produced via immunoSEQ multiplex PCR; TCRdb's table is partial and in-frame only. The data contain about 78,000 clones, approximately 95% of them seen just once; the ten biggest clones take up about 0.25%. The germline V gene has CDR1 SGDLS and CDR2 YYNGEE. V trimming: 0 bases; J trimming: 9 bases; junction bases outside the gene matches: 12. The CDR3 contains 16 residues. Material: T cells isolated from PBMCs. This chain links TRBV9 with TRBJ1-3; 7 bases align to TRBD1. The clonotype originates from a human donor in good health. This CDR3 reads CASSVGTGTARGTIYF. The CDR3, as DNA: TGTGCCAGCAGCGTAGGAACCGGGACAGCCCGGGGCACCATATATTTT.